The clone carrying this T cell receptor (beta chain) has more than one count but fewer than ten. Its target is unknown. This entry is derived from a study of human T cells and chemical hapten exposure. Study details: Cases of alopecia areata, totalis or universalis occurred in a predominantly female patient group.

Study conclusions and caveats: Once DPC sensitization occurred, TCRs above 1 in 1000 frequency showed no change.

As to time point: patch test 3, about 24 weeks after DPC sensitization. Treatment noted: therapeutic diphenylcyclopropenone sensitization with weekly scalp DPC. Those who donated were patients with alopecia, 18 to 70 years of age, and suitable for DPC. Germline assignment: CDR1 ENHRY and CDR2 SYGVKD. This CDR3 has 18 residues. V trimming: 4 bases; J trimming: 2 bases; junction bases outside the gene matches: 14. A single record per CDR3 protein comes from TCRdb applying MiXCR to the RACE reads. Here the sample spans 85,000 to 100,000 distinct CDR3 sequences, 25% to 30% being singletons. The TCR comes from a man aged 40-55 years with alopecia areata. Some clones in this sample may be carry-over from other donors' samples. Here the sequenced sample was whole blood, taken in connection with sensitization to the hapten diphenylcyclopropenone (DPC). The J gene is TRBJ2-1, the V gene TRBV10-3; 7 nucleotides line up with TRBD1. The CDR3 sequence is CAISGIPIRQGPYNEQFF. For the CDR3, the DNA is TGTGCCATCAGTGGTATCCCCATCCGACAGGGACCCTACAATGAGCAGTTCTTC.